Only a few counts were recorded for the clone carrying this T cell receptor (beta chain). Its specificity is not known. Mismatch with germline at one junction end may stem from a read error. The sample originates from a study of blood T cells in healthy people across ages. PCR was performed a second time for roughly 7 to 11 cycles using a sample-barcoded 5' primer and a J-beta primer mix. TCRdb re-called the 5' RACE reads with MiXCR, one entry per CDR3 protein. The data contain about 500,000 distinct CDR3 sequences, around 24% of them singletons. The CDR3 loop spans 14 amino acids. Germline V CDR1 and CDR2: SEHNR, FQNEAQ (reference sequence). The study, taken as a whole, reports: Donors of long life had a larger count of naive CD4+ cells and greater diversity than aged donors.

Researchers collected ten milliliters of peripheral blood from every single donor. These data were also reused for a study on T cells of mothers and their children. That work adds: The donor cohort consisted of a few healthy Caucasian mothers and their six children. Every mother produced more than 8 million TCR beta CDR3 reads, whereas every child provided approximately 3 million.

The J gene is TRBJ2-2, the V gene TRBV7-9; 7 nucleotides align to TRBD1. The clonotype comes from a boy aged 5-17 years in good health. The sequencing input was blood. CDR3 protein: CASIGTANTGELLF. The CDR3 DNA sequence: TGTGCCAGCATCGGGACAGCGAACACCGGGGAACTGCTTTTT.